The rows below give T cell receptor beta chains drawn from one sample of a study of OX40 agonist ivuxolimab in advanced cancers. Repertoires were generated with immunoSEQ multiplex PCR, while TCRdb's copy carries only in-frame clones and drops some. The sample lists over 55,000 clones; roughly nine tenths were seen once. Source: CD4+ or CD8+ T cells sorted from blood, taken in a trial of the OX40 agonist ivuxolimab. Source of these receptors: an adult with an advanced solid tumor such as melanoma, head and neck, liver or kidney cancer. The CDR3 runs from the conserved cysteine through the conserved F or W. Fields, in order: CDR3 DNA, CDR3 protein, V gene, J gene, clone size, D gene. A D gene is named only where the DNA matches it firmly. Size tells how often a clone was seen (once, few, many) or the class of an expanded clone, and some rows leave it out.

DNA: TGTGCCACCCTGAAGGGGCTGACCTACGAGCAGTACTTC
CDR3: CATLKGLTYEQYF
V: TRBV6-5
J: TRBJ2-7
size: NA
D: NA

DNA: TGTGCCAGCAGTTTTCCAACCTACGAGCAGTACTTC
CDR3: CASSFPTYEQYF
V: TRBV27
J: TRBJ2-7
size: NA
D: NA

DNA: TGCGCCAGCAGCTTCGGGGGAGGGGACACTGAAGCTTTCTTT
CDR3: CASSFGGGDTEAFF
V: TRBV5-1
J: TRBJ1-1
size: NA
D: NA

DNA: TGCAGCGTTGAAGGACTAGGAGGTGTCTATGAGCAGTTCTTC
CDR3: CSVEGLGGVYEQFF
V: TRBV29-1
J: TRBJ2-1
size: NA
D: NA

DNA: TGTGCCACCTCCCCCGGGACAGGGGTCTACGAGCAGTACTTC
CDR3: CATSPGTGVYEQYF
V: TRBV6-5
J: TRBJ2-7
size: NA
D: TRBD1

DNA: TGTGCCAGCAGCGTAGAAGACTCCAGGTACCAAGAGACCCAGTACTTC
CDR3: CASSVEDSRYQETQYF
V: TRBV9
J: TRBJ2-5
size: NA
D: NA

DNA: TGTGCCAGCAGTTACTATGGGAGCCCCTACGAGCAGTACTTC
CDR3: CASSYYGSPYEQYF
V: TRBV6-6
J: TRBJ2-7
size: NA
D: NA

DNA: TGCAGCGTTGTTCCAGCGGGGAACTCCTACGAGCAGTACTTC
CDR3: CSVVPAGNSYEQYF
V: TRBV29-1
J: TRBJ2-7
size: NA
D: TRBD2

DNA: TGTGCCAGCAGCCAGGAACCGGGACTAGCGGTGGGAGAGACCCAGTACTTC
CDR3: CASSQEPGLAVGETQYF
V: TRBV4-2
J: TRBJ2-5
size: NA
D: TRBD2

DNA: TGTGCCAGCAGGACAGGGGCCGGATTCAGCACTGAAGCTTTCTTT
CDR3: CASRTGAGFSTEAFF
V: TRBV6-6
J: TRBJ1-1
size: once
D: TRBD1

DNA: TGTGCCATCCGCCGTGGCACTGAAGCTTTCTTT
CDR3: CAIRRGTEAFF
V: TRBV7-9
J: TRBJ1-1
size: NA
D: NA

DNA: TGTGCCAGTAGTTTCGGACTAGCGGGAGTCAATGAGCAGTTCTTC
CDR3: CASSFGLAGVNEQFF
V: TRBV19
J: TRBJ2-1
size: NA
D: TRBD2

DNA: TGTGCCAGCAGTTTGGGGACAGACTATGGCTACACCTTC
CDR3: CASSLGTDYGYTF
V: TRBV27
J: TRBJ1-2
size: NA
D: TRBD1

DNA: TGCGCCAGCAGCCGCCCGGGACAGGGAATCTCCGAGCAGTACTTC
CDR3: CASSRPGQGISEQYF
V: TRBV4-3
J: TRBJ2-7
size: NA
D: TRBD1

DNA: TGTGCCAGCAGCTTAGACCCGACAGGGATCGGCGGGGAGCTGTTTTTT
CDR3: CASSLDPTGIGGELFF
V: TRBV7-9
J: TRBJ2-2
size: NA
D: TRBD1

DNA: TGTGCCAGCAGCGCCCGACTAGAAAATGAGCAGTTCTTC
CDR3: CASSARLENEQFF
V: TRBV7-9
J: TRBJ2-1
size: NA
D: NA

DNA: TGTGCCAGCAGTTTTAGAGGGGTAGTGTCCTACGAGCAGTACTTC
CDR3: CASSFRGVVSYEQYF
V: TRBV28
J: TRBJ2-7
size: NA
D: NA

DNA: TGTGCCAGCAGCTTGGGACTAGCGGGACTAGGTACGCAGTATTTT
CDR3: CASSLGLAGLGTQYF
V: TRBV5-6
J: TRBJ2-3
size: NA
D: TRBD2

DNA: TGCGCCAGCAGCCAGAGGGCAGGACAGGGCCTCTCCTACAATGAGCAGTTCTTC
CDR3: CASSQRAGQGLSYNEQFF
V: TRBV4-3
J: TRBJ2-1
size: NA
D: TRBD1

DNA: TGTGCCAGCAGCCCCGGACAGGGGGCTTACGAGCAGTACTTC
CDR3: CASSPGQGAYEQYF
V: TRBV9
J: TRBJ2-7
size: NA
D: TRBD1

DNA: TGTGCCAGTAGTATTAATAGCGGGGGATCGGCTGAGCAGTTCTTC
CDR3: CASSINSGGSAEQFF
V: TRBV19
J: TRBJ2-1
size: NA
D: TRBD2

DNA: TGTGCCAGCAGCCAAGATCCCAGGGATACGCAGTATTTT
CDR3: CASSQDPRDTQYF
V: TRBV7-2
J: TRBJ2-3
size: NA
D: NA

DNA: TGCGCCAGCAGCCACGACAGGGGGGAGTACGAGCAGTACTTC
CDR3: CASSHDRGEYEQYF
V: TRBV4-1
J: TRBJ2-7
size: once
D: TRBD1

DNA: TGTGCCAGCAGCCCCCGGGTTAGCGGGAGTTACAATGAGCAGTTCTTC
CDR3: CASSPRVSGSYNEQFF
V: TRBV9
J: TRBJ2-1
size: NA
D: TRBD2

DNA: TGTGCCAGCAGTTTGTATGGGGCGCAGGAAAAACTGTTTTTT
CDR3: CASSLYGAQEKLFF
V: TRBV28
J: TRBJ1-4
size: NA
D: NA

DNA: TGTGCCAGCAGCCAAGATTTCGGGGGAATAGCTTTCTTT
CDR3: CASSQDFGGIAFF
V: TRBV4-2
J: TRBJ1-1
size: NA
D: NA

DNA: TGTGCCAGCAGTTTACCGGACAGGGTGAACGAGCAGTACTTC
CDR3: CASSLPDRVNEQYF
V: TRBV27
J: TRBJ2-7
size: NA
D: TRBD1

DNA: TGCAGTCTTTCCGGGGGTTACTTC
CDR3: CSLSGGYF
V: TRBV20-1
J: TRBJ2-5
size: NA
D: NA

DNA: TGTGCCAGTAGGGGACAGTTCAATCAGCCCCAGCATTTT
CDR3: CASRGQFNQPQHF
V: TRBV19
J: TRBJ1-5
size: NA
D: TRBD1